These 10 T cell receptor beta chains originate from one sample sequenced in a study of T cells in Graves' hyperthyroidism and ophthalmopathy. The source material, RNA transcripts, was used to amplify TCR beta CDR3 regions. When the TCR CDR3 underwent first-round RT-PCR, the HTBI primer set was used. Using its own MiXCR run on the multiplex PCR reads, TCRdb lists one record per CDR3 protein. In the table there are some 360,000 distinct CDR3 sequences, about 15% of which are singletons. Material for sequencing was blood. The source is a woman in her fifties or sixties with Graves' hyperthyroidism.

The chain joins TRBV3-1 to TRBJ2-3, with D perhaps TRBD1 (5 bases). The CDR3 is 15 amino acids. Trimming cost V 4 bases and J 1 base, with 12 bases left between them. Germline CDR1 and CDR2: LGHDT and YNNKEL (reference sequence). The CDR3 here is CASSRPIGGTDTQYF. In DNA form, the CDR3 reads TGTGCCAGCAGCCGGCCCATAGGGGGCACAGATACGCAGTATTTT.

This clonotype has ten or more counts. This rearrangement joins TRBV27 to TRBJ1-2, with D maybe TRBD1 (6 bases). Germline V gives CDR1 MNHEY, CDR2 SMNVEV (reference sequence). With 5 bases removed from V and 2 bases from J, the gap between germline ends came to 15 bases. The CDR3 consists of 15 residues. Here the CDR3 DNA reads TGTGCCAGCAGTACCGGAGGACAGCTCAACTATGGCTACACCTTC. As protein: CASSTGGQLNYGYTF.

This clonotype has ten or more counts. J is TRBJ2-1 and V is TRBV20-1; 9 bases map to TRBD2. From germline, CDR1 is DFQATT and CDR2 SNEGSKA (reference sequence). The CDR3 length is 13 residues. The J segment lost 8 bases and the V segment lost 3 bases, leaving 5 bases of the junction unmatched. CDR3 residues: CSASTGTSYEQFF. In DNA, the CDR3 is TGCAGTGCTAGTACCGGGACTAGCTATGAGCAGTTCTTC.

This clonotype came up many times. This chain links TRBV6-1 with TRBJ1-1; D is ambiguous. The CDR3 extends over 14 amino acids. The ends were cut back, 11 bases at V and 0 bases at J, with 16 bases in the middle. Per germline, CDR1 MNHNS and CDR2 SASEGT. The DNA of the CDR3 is TGTGCCGCCCGTGGAGGGAAGATGAACACTGAAGCTTTCTTT. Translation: CAARGGKMNTEAFF.

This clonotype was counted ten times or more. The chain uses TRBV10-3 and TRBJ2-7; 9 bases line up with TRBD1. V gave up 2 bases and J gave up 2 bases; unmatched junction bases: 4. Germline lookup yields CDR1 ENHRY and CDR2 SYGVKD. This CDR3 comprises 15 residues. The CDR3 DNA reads TGTGCCATCAGTGAGACGGACAGGGGAACCTACGAGCAGTACTTC. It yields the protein CAISETDRGTYEQYF.

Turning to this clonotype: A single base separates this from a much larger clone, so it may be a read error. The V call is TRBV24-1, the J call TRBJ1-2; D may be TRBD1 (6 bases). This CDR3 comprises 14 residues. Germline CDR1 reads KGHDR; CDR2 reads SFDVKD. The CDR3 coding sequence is TGTGCCACCAGTGATCTGGGGACAAACTATGGCTACGCCTTC. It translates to CATSDLGTNYGYAF.

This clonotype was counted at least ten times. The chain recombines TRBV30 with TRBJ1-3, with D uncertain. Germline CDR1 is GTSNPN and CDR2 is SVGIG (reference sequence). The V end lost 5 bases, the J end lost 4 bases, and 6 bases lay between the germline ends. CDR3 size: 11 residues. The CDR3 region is CAWSPGNTIYF. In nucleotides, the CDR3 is TGTGCCTGGTCCCCAGGAAACACCATATATTTT.

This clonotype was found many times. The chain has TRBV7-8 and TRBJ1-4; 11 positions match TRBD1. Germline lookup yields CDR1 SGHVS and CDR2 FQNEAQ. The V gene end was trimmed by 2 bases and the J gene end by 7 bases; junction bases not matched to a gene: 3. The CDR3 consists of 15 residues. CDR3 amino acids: CASSLRTGGVEKLFF. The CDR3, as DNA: TGTGCCAGCAGCTTAAGGACAGGGGGCGTTGAAAAACTGTTTTTT.

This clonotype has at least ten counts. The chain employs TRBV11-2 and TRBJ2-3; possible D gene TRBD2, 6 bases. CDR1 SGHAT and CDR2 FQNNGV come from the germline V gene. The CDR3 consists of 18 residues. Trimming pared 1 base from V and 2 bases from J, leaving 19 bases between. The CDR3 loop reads CASSLVHGGWRDTDTQYF. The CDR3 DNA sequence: TGTGCCAGCAGCTTAGTCCACGGGGGTTGGAGGGACACAGATACGCAGTATTTT. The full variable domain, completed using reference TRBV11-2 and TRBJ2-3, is EAGVAQSPRYKIIEKRQSVAFWCNPISGHATLYWYQQILGQGPKLLIQFQNNGVVDDSQLPKDRFSAERLKGVDSTLKIQPAKLEDSAVYLCASSLVHGGWRDTDTQYFGPGTRLTVL.

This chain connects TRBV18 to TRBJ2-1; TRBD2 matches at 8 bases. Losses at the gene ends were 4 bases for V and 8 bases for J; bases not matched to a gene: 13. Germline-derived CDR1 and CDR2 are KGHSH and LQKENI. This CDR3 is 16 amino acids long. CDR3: CASSRRDGAGAYEQFF. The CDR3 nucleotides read TGTGCCAGCTCACGCAGGGATGGAGCGGGAGCCTATGAGCAGTTCTTC.